Listed below are T cell receptor beta chains from one sample, sequenced in a study of response to subunit inactivated influenza vaccine. Via MiXCR, TCRdb re-called the RT-PCR reads, giving one row per CDR3 protein. The sample yields 280,000 or so distinct CDR3 sequences, 21% seen once. Sequencing used PBMCs from blood, obtained about 20 months after vaccination. All receptors come from a man between 50 and 69 years old who received an inactivated influenza vaccine. CDR3s include the opening cysteine and the closing phenylalanine or tryptophan. The D gene is left open where the match is weak. Where a row states a size, it is once, few, many or the class of an expanded clone; other rows omit it.

>TRBD2|.|14|TRBV11-2|TRBJ2-1
TGTGCCAGCAGGCTAGCGGGAGGGCCCGATGAGCAGTTCTTC
CASRLAGGPDEQFF
>.|few|14|TRBV12-3/TRBV12-4|TRBJ1-2
TGTGCCAGCAGTTCCCGGGACCGTGACTATGGCTACACCTTC
CASSSRDRDYGYTF
>TRBD1|.|15|TRBV10-3|TRBJ2-5
TGTGCCATCAGTGATGTTGAACAGGGGGCAGAGACCCAGTACTTC
CAISDVEQGAETQYF
>TRBD2|.|16|TRBV28|TRBJ2-5
TGTGCCAGCAGTTGGACTAGCGGTTATGGGGGAGAGACCCAGTACTTC
CASSWTSGYGGETQYF
>TRBD1|.|15|TRBV5-1|TRBJ1-5
TGCGCCAGCAGCTTGGGCAGGGGGAACAATCAGCCCCAGCATTTT
CASSLGRGNNQPQHF
>TRBD1|.|13|TRBV12-3/TRBV12-4|TRBJ1-1
TGTGCCAGCAGTTACAGGGTACCAGGGGGTGCTTTCTTT
CASSYRVPGGAFF
>TRBD1|many|15|TRBV5-1|TRBJ1-1
TGCGCCAGCAGCTCCAACAGGGGGCGCGACACTGAAGCTTTCTTT
CASSSNRGRDTEAFF
>TRBD1|.|16|TRBV7-6|TRBJ2-7
TGTGCCAGCAGCGCAAAGCCGGGACAGGCCTCCTACGAGCAGTACTTC
CASSAKPGQASYEQYF
>TRBD1|few|14|TRBV6-2/TRBV6-3|TRBJ1-5
TGTGCCAGCAGCCCTACGGGACAGAGGAAGCCCCAGCATTTT
CASSPTGQRKPQHF
>.|few|14|TRBV19|TRBJ1-5
TGTGCCAGTAGTAGGGAAAGGAGCAATCAGCCCCAGCATTTT
CASSRERSNQPQHF
>TRBD2|once|16|TRBV7-6|TRBJ2-1
TGTGCCAGCAGCAACCTACTAGCGGGGGGGCTGAATGAGCAGTTCTTC
CASSNLLAGGLNEQFF
>.|medium-sized|13|TRBV20-1|TRBJ1-5
TGCAGTGCTACCCGGGGGGGTAATCAGCCCCAGCATTTT
CSATRGGNQPQHF
>TRBD1|many|15|TRBV5-1|TRBJ1-5
TGCGCCAGCAGCGAAGGACAGGGAGGCAATCAGCCCCAGCATTTT
CASSEGQGGNQPQHF
>.|.|15|TRBV18|TRBJ2-1
TGTGCCAGCTCACCAGTCGGCAGGGACTACAATGAGCAGTTCTTC
CASSPVGRDYNEQFF
>.|many|13|TRBV25-1|TRBJ1-4
TGTGCCAGCAGTCCGGAGGCGATGAGGAAACTGTTTTTT
CASSPEAMRKLFF
>.|.|15|TRBV28|TRBJ1-6
TGTGCCAGCAGTTTAGGTGGAATTGGTAATTCACCCCTCCACTTT
CASSLGGIGNSPLHF
>.|few|16|TRBV3-1|TRBJ2-5
TGTGCCAGCAGCCCCGAGGGGAGGAACTTCCAAGAGACCCAGTACTTC
CASSPEGRNFQETQYF
>TRBD1|.|18|TRBV12-3/TRBV12-4|TRBJ1-5
TGTGCCAGCAGTCGAAGGGACAGGGGCCCTCCTAGCAATCAGCCCCAGCATTTT
CASSRRDRGPPSNQPQHF
>TRBD2|few|14|TRBV20-1|TRBJ2-5
TGCAGTGCTAGATGGCTAGCGGGGGGAGAGACCCAGTACTTC
CSARWLAGGETQYF
>.|.|17|TRBV3-1|TRBJ1-6
TGTGCCAGCAGCCAAGATCTTGTGGGGGGGGCGCGTTCACCCCTCCACTTT
CASSQDLVGGARSPLHF
>TRBD1|few|15|TRBV12-3/TRBV12-4|TRBJ1-4
TGTGCCAGCAGGCCCACAGGGGGATCTAATGAAAAACTGTTTTTT
CASRPTGGSNEKLFF
>TRBD1|.|16|TRBV4-2|TRBJ1-1
TGTGCCAGCAGCCAGGGGACAGCTTTAATGAACACTGAAGCTTTCTTT
CASSQGTALMNTEAFF